This TCR beta chain was captured in a study of blood T cell repertoires in COVID-19. Study as a whole: Italy, Spain and the United States were the sources of the convalescent and acute COVID-19 samples. PBMCs, B-cell-depleted T cells, or T cells were the source of the cDNA or gDNA that made up the material.

The V segment lost 4 bases and the J segment 6 bases; nucleotides outside the gene matches: 3. This CDR3 is 15 amino acids long. From germline, CDR1 is SGHNT and CDR2 YYREEE (reference sequence). Under the authors' procedure: Nucleated cell counts were estimated from reference gene primer amplification. Profiled with immunoSEQ multiplex PCR; TCRdb holds only in-frame clones, not every one. D and trimming come from the DNA, and the V and J calls and clone size come from that table. The data show 200,000 to 250,000 clones, with 75% to 85% seen just once and roughly 8% held by the top ten. Specimen: peripheral blood. This receptor was taken from a woman aged 80 or over with COVID-19, enrolled during active disease. The chain carries TRBV5-4 and TRBJ2-1, with 14 bases lining up with TRBD2. Written as DNA, the CDR3 is TGTGCCAGCAGCACGACTAGCGGGAGGGTCAATGAGCAGTTCTTC. Protein: CASSTTSGRVNEQFF.